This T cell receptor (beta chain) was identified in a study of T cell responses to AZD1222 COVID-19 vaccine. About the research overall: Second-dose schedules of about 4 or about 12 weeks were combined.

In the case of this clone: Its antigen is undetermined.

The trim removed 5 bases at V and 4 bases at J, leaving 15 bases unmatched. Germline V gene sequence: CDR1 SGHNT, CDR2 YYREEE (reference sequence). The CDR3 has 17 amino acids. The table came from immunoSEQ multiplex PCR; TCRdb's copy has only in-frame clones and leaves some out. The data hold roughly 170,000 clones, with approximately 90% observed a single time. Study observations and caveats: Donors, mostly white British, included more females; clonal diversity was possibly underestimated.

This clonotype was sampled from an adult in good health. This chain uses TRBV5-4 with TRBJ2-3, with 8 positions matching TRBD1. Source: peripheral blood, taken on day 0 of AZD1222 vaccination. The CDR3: CASREIHQGARADTQYF. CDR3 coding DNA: TGTGCCAGCAGGGAAATCCACCAGGGGGCTAGGGCAGATACGCAGTATTTT.